Listed below are T cell receptor beta chains from one sample, sequenced in a study of cytomegalovirus exposure and HLA in healthy donors. Profiled with immunoSEQ multiplex PCR; TCRdb holds only in-frame clones, not every one. The sample has approximately 180,000 clones; 65% to 80% are singletons. The specimen was PBMCs. All receptors derive from a woman aged 40 to 50 in good health and CMV-seronegative. Both conserved end residues are part of each CDR3. A D gene is named only where the DNA matches it firmly. Not every row has a clone size; where given, it reads once, few, many or a size class.

J | length | size | V | D | CDR3 | DNA
TRBJ1-1 | 14 | once | TRBV9 | NA | CASSVGGGPTEAFF | TGTGCCAGCAGCGTAGGTGGGGGCCCGACTGAAGCTTTCTTT
TRBJ2-7 | 13 | NA | TRBV18 | TRBD1 | CASSGGQAYEQYF | TGTGCCAGCTCCGGCGGACAGGCCTACGAGCAGTACTTC
TRBJ2-1 | 16 | NA | TRBV7-8 | TRBD2 | CATTEGTSGMYNEQFF | TGTGCCACCACGGAAGGGACTAGCGGAATGTACAATGAGCAGTTCTTC
TRBJ1-2 | 14 | NA | TRBV2 | TRBD1 | CASSPTGGLHGYTF | TGTGCCAGCAGTCCGACAGGGGGTCTTCATGGCTACACCTTC
TRBJ1-3 | 15 | NA | TRBV11-2 | NA | CASSLGDSSGNTIYF | TGTGCCAGCAGCTTAGGCGACAGCTCTGGAAACACCATATATTTT
TRBJ2-1 | 15 | NA | TRBV18 | NA | CASSPNSGSYNEQFF | TGTGCCAGCTCACCAAATAGCGGTTCCTACAATGAGCAGTTCTTC
TRBJ1-2 | 18 | NA | TRBV7-8 | NA | CASSSQGGGFVGPYGYTF | TGTGCCAGCAGCTCCCAGGGAGGAGGGTTTGTAGGCCCATATGGCTACACCTTC
TRBJ2-5 | 15 | NA | TRBV27 | TRBD2 | CASSFYQGGKETQYF | TGTGCCAGCAGTTTCTATCAGGGAGGGAAAGAGACCCAGTACTTC
TRBJ2-5 | 15 | NA | TRBV5-1 | TRBD2 | CASSLAGGTRETQYF | TGCGCCAGCAGTTTAGCGGGAGGGACGCGAGAGACCCAGTACTTC
TRBJ1-5 | 13 | NA | TRBV5-1 | NA | CASSPQGGQPQHF | TGCGCCAGCAGCCCTCAGGGAGGGCAGCCCCAGCATTTT
TRBJ1-5 | 16 | once | TRBV19 | NA | CASSMGRPYSNQPQHF | TGTGCCAGTAGTATGGGCAGGCCCTATAGCAATCAGCCCCAGCATTTT
TRBJ1-1 | 13 | NA | TRBV6-1 | NA | CASSVGGKAEAFF | TGTGCCAGCAGTGTCGGAGGAAAAGCTGAAGCTTTCTTT
TRBJ1-5 | 15 | NA | TRBV4-3 | NA | CASSQGPGGGQPQHF | TGCGCCAGCAGCCAAGGCCCCGGGGGAGGTCAGCCCCAGCATTTT
TRBJ1-5 | 17 | once | TRBV7-2 | NA | CASSLVHGRSGNQPQHF | TGTGCCAGCAGCTTAGTACATGGCAGGTCTGGCAATCAGCCCCAGCATTTT
TRBJ1-2 | 18 | NA | TRBV5-4 | NA | CASSLGGGIGRTNYGYTF | TGTGCCAGCAGCTTGGGCGGTGGAATAGGGAGGACTAACTATGGCTACACCTTC
TRBJ1-1 | 13 | NA | TRBV7-9 | NA | CASSLEQGREAFF | TGTGCCAGCAGCTTAGAACAGGGCAGGGAAGCTTTCTTT
TRBJ1-2 | 13 | NA | TRBV28 | NA | CASSFLRGGGYTF | TGTGCCAGCAGTTTTCTTAGGGGGGGTGGCTACACCTTC
TRBJ1-4 | 12 | NA | TRBV30 | NA | CACKTTNEKLFF | TGTGCCTGCAAAACAACTAATGAAAAACTGTTTTTT
TRBJ2-3 | 14 | NA | TRBV6-1 | NA | CASSEGLITDTQYF | TGTGCCAGCAGTGAGGGACTTATCACAGATACGCAGTATTTT
TRBJ2-1 | 15 | NA | TRBV6-1 | TRBD1 | CASSENRGTYNEQFF | TGTGCCAGCAGTGAAAACAGGGGAACTTACAATGAGCAGTTCTTC
TRBJ2-2 | 14 | NA | TRBV19 | TRBD1 | CATQGQGFSGELFF | TGTGCCACCCAAGGACAGGGTTTTTCCGGGGAGCTGTTTTTT
TRBJ1-6 | 15 | NA | TRBV7-2 | TRBD1 | CASTRQGPYNSPLHF | TGTGCCAGCACCCGACAGGGCCCCTATAATTCACCCCTCCACTTT
TRBJ2-1 | 14 | NA | TRBV28 | TRBD2 | CASSSRLAGDEQFF | TGTGCCAGCAGTTCACGACTAGCGGGAGATGAGCAGTTCTTC
TRBJ1-2 | 16 | NA | TRBV5-4 | TRBD1 | CASSLVGGGAVNGYTF | TGTGCCAGCAGCTTGGTAGGAGGGGGCGCGGTAAATGGCTACACCTTC
TRBJ1-4 | 15 | few | TRBV5-4 | TRBD1 | CASSGSGTGVEKLFF | TGTGCCAGCAGCGGGTCGGGGACAGGGGTTGAAAAACTGTTTTTT
TRBJ2-5 | 17 | NA | TRBV11-3 | TRBD2 | CASSLQLGLSGRETQYF | TGTGCCAGCAGCTTACAGCTGGGCCTTAGCGGGAGAGAGACCCAGTACTTC
TRBJ2-1 | 14 | few | TRBV7-2 | NA | CASSLAGVGNEQFF | TGTGCCAGCAGCTTAGCGGGAGTGGGGAATGAGCAGTTCTTC
TRBJ1-3 | 15 | NA | TRBV25-1 | NA | CASSPETGYGNTIYF | TGTGCCAGCAGTCCAGAGACAGGTTATGGAAACACCATATATTTT
TRBJ1-1 | 13 | NA | TRBV29-1 | TRBD1 | CSTNRGLDTEAFF | TGCAGCACGAATAGGGGGCTGGACACTGAAGCTTTCTTT